This T cell receptor beta chain is drawn from a study of T cell responses to AZD1222 COVID-19 vaccine (dated by TCRdb to the early 2020s). In terms of the full investigation: AZD1222 recipients with second doses at about 4 weeks or about 12 weeks were pooled, because spike-specific TCR depth and breadth did not differ between schedules. TCR sequencing covered roughly 230 trial participants: around 210 given two doses of AZD1222 and around 26 given two doses of MenACWY control vaccine. Trial participants were enrolled by age into subgroups of 18-55, 56-69 and 70-plus years, and roughly 150, 30 and 60 TCR-sequenced participants, respectively, were included in these subgroups.

The CDR3 regions of human TCRbeta chains were subjected to immunosequencing. From the authors' description of their analysis: Repertoire TCRs were matched against a reference library of SARS-CoV-2-specific TCRs generated with the MIRA antigen-specificity platform. Breadth was defined as the fraction of unique TCRs that were SARS-CoV-2-associated, and depth was defined as the fraction of total T cells that were SARS-CoV-2-associated. Using the MIRA data, each spike-specific TCR was assigned both to the spike region to which the TCR was reactive and to a CD4 or CD8 class. Log10-transformed breadth and depth values were compared by one-way ANOVA with Sidak's multiple comparisons tests. In its TCRdb copy, this immuneACCESS table keeps in-frame sequences only and misses some clones. Where compared with another copy, unresolved V genes explain less than half of these, and the others have no known cause. Clonal size and the V and J genes are those of that table, whereas D and trimming came from the DNA. The sample table lists 120,000 or so clones, about nine tenths of them with a count of one. 6% to 9% of the sample rests with the top ten.

A single count supports this clone. The antigen it recognizes is unknown. No much larger clone exists at a distance of one base, and base qualities are not known. Relative to germline, V is 7 bases shorter and J is 8 bases shorter, with 21 bases between their ends. According to the germline V gene, CDR1 reads SGHRS and CDR2 reads YFSETQ. The CDR3 goes from the cysteine to the phenylalanine over 14 residues. Only the CDR3 region is kept as DNA, spanning 42 bases read in frame from base 1. Per the publication, the time point label means: baseline before first vaccination. Samples from vaccinated people were obtained from the UK trials COV001 and COV002, which included a single-blind randomized controlled phase 2/3 trial of AZD1222 (ChAdOx1 nCoV-19) in healthy adults. For TCRbeta chain sequencing, PBMC samples were collected from trial participants at day 0 and at day 28 after the second dose. Results the study describes overall, beyond this receptor: The 56-69-year group was small, and its depth increase did not reach significance, likely because of low power. Spike-specific TCR breadth and depth rose significantly after two AZD1222 doses compared with day 0 and with MenACWY recipients. The vaccine-associated CD4 TCRs covered the entire spike protein, and the dominant responses fell in regions 160-218 and 743-854. Nearly half of unique spike-specific TCRs reportedly recognized epitopes outside regions mutated in the B.1.351 and B.1.1.7 variants. Because no day 14 peak-response samples were available, repertoires were characterized only after the peak T cell response. Conclusions about previously exposed vaccinees are limited, since just a handful of AZD1222 recipients were seropositive for SARS-CoV-2 at baseline. Participants were mostly white British, with more females than males. The authors suggested clonal diversity may have been underestimated.

Sequenced material: peripheral blood, taken on day 0 of AZD1222 vaccination. The TCR comes from an adult in good health. The rearrangement combines TRBV5-1 with TRBJ1-2, and perhaps TRBD1 as D gene, on 6 matching bases. The nucleotide sequence is TGCGCCAGCTACGGGGGGCGAGGGGCCGGGGGCTACACCTTC. Its product reads: CASYGGRGAGGYTF. This CDR3, with the reference TRBV5-1 and TRBJ1-2 proteins standing in past its ends, gives the full variable domain KAGVTQTPRYLIKTRGQQVTLSCSPISGHRSVSWYQQTPGQGLQFLFEYFSETQRNKGNFPGRFSGRQFSNSRSEMNVSTLELGDSALYLCASYGGRGAGGYTFGSGTRLTVV.